The 2 T cell receptor beta chains reported below all come from one sample, sequenced in a study of control samples from healthy donors and cancer patients. The table came from immunoSEQ multiplex PCR; TCRdb's copy has only in-frame clones and leaves some out. The sample contains under 150,000 clones, more than 85% of which appear only once. The sample was blood. The receptors come from a man aged 25-40 years in good health.

This rearrangement joins TRBV7-9 to TRBJ2-3, with D perhaps TRBD1 (6 bases). Per germline, CDR1 SEHNR and CDR2 FQNEAQ (reference sequence). Trimming pared 1 base from V and 0 bases from J, leaving 8 bases between. The CDR3 loop spans 15 amino acids. The CDR3 loop is CASSLGQVSTDTQYF. The CDR3, as DNA: TGTGCCAGCAGCTTAGGACAGGTTAGCACAGATACGCAGTATTTT.

The rearrangement joins TRBV5-1 to TRBJ1-1; D is ambiguous. Per germline, CDR1 SGHRS and CDR2 YFSETQ. V was clipped by 0 bases and J by 0 bases, with 9 bases between them. The CDR3 totals 15 residues. The CDR3 region is CASSLERTMNTEAFF. For the CDR3, the DNA is TGCGCCAGCAGCTTGGAGAGAACCATGAACACTGAAGCTTTCTTT.